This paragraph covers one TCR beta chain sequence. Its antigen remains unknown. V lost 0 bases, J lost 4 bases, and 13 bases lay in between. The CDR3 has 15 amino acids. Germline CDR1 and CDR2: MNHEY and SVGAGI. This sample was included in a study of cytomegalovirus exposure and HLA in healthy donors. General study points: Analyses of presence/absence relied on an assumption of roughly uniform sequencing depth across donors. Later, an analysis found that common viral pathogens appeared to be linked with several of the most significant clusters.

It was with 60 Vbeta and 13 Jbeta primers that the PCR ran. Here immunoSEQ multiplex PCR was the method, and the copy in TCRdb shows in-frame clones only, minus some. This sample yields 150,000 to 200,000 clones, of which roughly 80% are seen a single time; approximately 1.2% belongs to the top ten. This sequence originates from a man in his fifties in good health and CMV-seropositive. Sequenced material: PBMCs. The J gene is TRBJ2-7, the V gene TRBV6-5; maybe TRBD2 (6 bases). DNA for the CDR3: TGTGCCAGCAGTTACTCGCCCGGGACTGATTACGAGCAGTACTTC. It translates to CASSYSPGTDYEQYF.